Presented here are 30 T cell receptor beta chains from one specimen sequenced in a study of early T cells in non-severe SARS-CoV-2 infection. TCRdb passed the 5' RACE reads through MiXCR, listing each CDR3 protein once. This table holds about 110,000 distinct CDR3 sequences, 12% found once. Sequencing used whole blood. These TCRs come from an adult who was a healthcare worker with PCR-confirmed SARS-CoV-2 infection or an uninfected control (not recorded which).

This clonotype was found many times. The V gene is TRBV28, the J gene TRBJ1-1, with D unresolved. Germline loops: CDR1 MDHEN, CDR2 SYDVKM. This CDR3 has 13 amino acids. V lost 7 bases to trimming and J lost 2 bases, with 11 bases between them. The CDR3 nucleotides read TGTGCCAGCAATGCCTACATTAACACTGAAGCTTTCTTT. Translated, it gives CASNAYINTEAFF.

The V gene is TRBV12-3 or TRBV12-4, the J gene TRBJ2-3, with D unresolved. The CDR3 is 11 amino acids. The ends were cut back, 3 bases at V and 4 bases at J, with 2 bases in the middle. CDR3 DNA sequence: TGTGCCAGCAGTTTTTCAGATACGCAGTATTTT. Residues: CASSFSDTQYF.

The chain uses TRBV3-1 and TRBJ2-3, with unresolved D. Trimming stripped 1 base from V and 4 bases from J, with 6 bases between. The CDR3 is made up of 13 amino acids. The V gene's germline CDR1 is LGHDT and CDR2 YNNKEL (reference sequence). CDR3 nucleotide sequence: TGTGCCAGCAGCCAAGTCCCCGCAGATACGCAGTATTTT. It translates to CASSQVPADTQYF.

This clonotype appeared a few times. The chain employs TRBV29-1 and TRBJ2-7; D is uncertain. The CDR3 length is 16 residues. The germline V gene has CDR1 SQVTM and CDR2 ANQGSEA. V lost 5 bases and J 3 bases, leaving 23 bases between the germline ends. CDR3 sequence (DNA): TGCAGCGTTCTCTCCCACCGGGCCCAGGCAAGCTACGAGCAGTACTTC. This codes for CSVLSHRAQASYEQYF.

This clonotype was found many times. The chain joins TRBV5-4 to TRBJ2-5; perhaps TRBD1 as D (5 bases). Germline V gene data show CDR1 as SGHNT and CDR2 as YYREEE (reference sequence). V was cut by 0 bases and J by 5 bases, with 8 bases left in between. This CDR3 has 13 residues. As DNA, the CDR3 is TGTGCCAGCAGCTTGGGGGGCAGTGAGACCCAGTACTTC. Its translation is CASSLGGSETQYF.

The rearrangement joins TRBV7-9 to TRBJ2-7, with 8 bases fitting TRBD2. V trimming: 4 bases; J trimming: 4 bases; junction bases outside the gene matches: 12. The CDR3 spans 16 residues. Germline-derived CDR1 and CDR2 are SEHNR and FQNEAQ (reference sequence). Here the CDR3 reads CASSSLGERERYEQYF. DNA for the CDR3: TGTGCCAGCAGCTCCCTAGGCGAGCGGGAGAGGTACGAGCAGTACTTC.

The J gene is TRBJ2-1, the V gene TRBV3-1; TRBD2 matches at 8 bases. The CDR3 covers 15 residues. J was trimmed by 2 bases and V by 2 bases; bases with no gene match: 2. Germline assignment: CDR1 LGHDT and CDR2 YNNKEL (reference sequence). CDR3 in amino acids: CASSQLAGPYNEQFF. The CDR3 DNA reads as TGTGCCAGCAGCCAACTAGCGGGTCCCTACAATGAGCAGTTCTTC.

The sample holds many counts of this clonotype. The chain employs TRBV29-1 and TRBJ1-2; TRBD1 matches at 7 bases. V was clipped by 7 bases and J by 8 bases; unmatched bases: 7. Germline assignment: CDR1 SQVTM and CDR2 ANQGSEA. This CDR3 comprises 11 residues. CDR3 bases: TGCAGCGGTGCTACAGGGGAGGGCTACACCTTC. Its protein product is CSGATGEGYTF.

This clonotype was picked up one time. Given a much more abundant clone one base away, this may be a read error. V usage is TRBV9 and J usage is TRBJ2-2; the match to TRBD2 covers 7 bases. V trimming: 0 bases; J trimming: 3 bases; junction bases outside the gene matches: 11. Per germline, CDR1 SGDLS and CDR2 YYNGEE. The CDR3 sequence is 18 residues long. The CDR3 bases are TGTGCCAGCAGCGTAGGTGCGGGGGTGGTCATCCACACCGGGGAGCTGTTTTTT. Translated, it gives CASSVGAGVVIHTGELFF.

Regarding this clonotype: In this CDR3 the conserved last residue, phenylalanine or tryptophan, is missing, so a read error is likely. The chain uses TRBV19 and TRBJ2-7; the D gene is possibly TRBD1 (6 bases). There are 16 residues in the CDR3. V was shortened by 3 bases and J by 2 bases, with 17 bases between the two germline ends. Germline CDR1 and CDR2: LNHDA and SQIVND (reference sequence). The CDR3 nucleotides are TGTGCCAGTAGTATCCGCTTTGACAGGAATGCCTACGAGCAGTACTTA. It is translated as CASSIRFDRNAYEQYL.

There are a few counts of this clonotype. The chain links TRBV11-2 to TRBJ2-5, with D perhaps matching TRBD1 (5 bases). The germline V and J ends were trimmed by 1 base and 7 bases, with 13 bases remaining between them. CDR3 length equals 14 residues. CDR1 and CDR2 from the germline V gene are SGHAT and FQNNGV. The CDR3 loop is CASSLVEQTGTQYF. CDR3 coding DNA: TGTGCCAGCAGCTTAGTGGAACAAACAGGGACCCAGTACTTC.

This clonotype was recorded many times. This chain links TRBV10-3 with TRBJ1-1, with D unresolved. CDR3 length equals 13 residues. CDR1 ENHRY and CDR2 SYGVKD come from the germline V gene. V lost 10 bases to trimming and J lost 1 base, with 13 bases between them. The CDR3 DNA is TGTGCCAGCCGATTCTTTGAGAACACTGAAGCTTTCTTT. As protein: CASRFFENTEAFF.

This sequence joins TRBV10-3 and TRBJ2-5; D tentatively reads TRBD1 or TRBD2 (5 bases each). V lost 11 bases to trimming and J lost 3 bases, with 13 bases between them. Germline CDR1 reads ENHRY; CDR2 reads SYGVKD. The CDR3 spans 12 residues. The CDR3 spells CAASRDEETQYF. CDR3 bases: TGTGCCGCTTCCAGGGACGAAGAGACCCAGTACTTC.

This clonotype was detected only a few times. This chain connects TRBV20-1 to TRBJ2-1; no definite D call. This CDR3 contains 13 residues. CDR1 is DFQATT, CDR2 SNEGSKA, per germline (reference sequence). The V end lost 1 base, the J end lost 4 bases, and 8 bases lay between the germline ends. The CDR3 is CSARAAEYNEQFF. The CDR3 DNA is TGCAGTGCTAGAGCCGCGGAGTACAATGAGCAGTTCTTC.

The table lists this clonotype with a few counts. The chain employs TRBV5-6 and TRBJ1-4; 9 bases match TRBD1. This CDR3 comprises 16 residues. Germline V gene sequence: CDR1 SGHDT, CDR2 YYEEEE. The junction had 4 bases not matched to a gene; V was cut back by 4 bases and J by 0 bases. The CDR3: CASSIRDRATNEKLFF. DNA of the CDR3: TGTGCCAGCAGCATTCGGGACAGGGCAACTAATGAAAAACTGTTTTTT.

This clonotype has just a few counts. The genes are TRBV29-1 and TRBJ1-4; D call uncertain. The CDR3 extends over 12 amino acids. Germline assignment: CDR1 SQVTM and CDR2 ANQGSEA. Trimming pared 3 bases from V and 11 bases from J, leaving 13 bases between. CDR3 amino acids: CSVESGQAKLFF. The CDR3 DNA reads as TGCAGCGTTGAGAGCGGGCAGGCCAAACTGTTTTTT.

This clonotype turned up a few times. The chain joins TRBV11-2 to TRBJ2-1, with 7 bases aligning to TRBD2. Germline assignment: CDR1 SGHAT and CDR2 FQNNGV. The CDR3 runs to 16 residues. Losses at the gene ends were 3 bases for V and 6 bases for J; bases not matched to a gene: 11. In DNA form, the CDR3 reads TGTGCCAGCAGCTTGGGCATGACTAGCCCCTTCAATGAGCAGTTCTTC. Protein sequence: CASSLGMTSPFNEQFF.

The rearrangement links TRBV7-3 to TRBJ2-3; 9 bases are a match to TRBD2. V shed 4 bases, J shed 3 bases, and the junction held 8 bases outside the gene matches. Per germline, CDR1 SGHTA and CDR2 FQGTGA. CDR3 length: 16 residues. DNA for the CDR3: TGTGCCAGCAGCTCAAAGGGCGGGGGGGCAACAGATACGCAGTATTTT. Residues: CASSSKGGGATDTQYF.

Ten or more counts support this clonotype. The chain employs TRBV5-5 and TRBJ2-1; a possible D gene is TRBD2 (6 bases). Germline CDR1 SGHKS, CDR2 YYEKEE (reference sequence). This CDR3 comprises 16 residues. Trimming cost V 0 bases and J 6 bases, with 16 bases left between them. CDR3 protein: CASSLAPRTSTNEQFF. In nucleotides, the CDR3 is TGTGCCAGCAGCTTGGCCCCACGTACTAGCACCAATGAGCAGTTCTTC.

This clonotype was counted many times. The rearrangement links TRBV7-2 to TRBJ1-5; 8 nucleotides match TRBD1. CDR1 and CDR2 (germline): SGHTA, FQGNSA. This CDR3 spans 15 amino acids. V shed 3 bases, J shed 2 bases, and the junction held 3 bases outside the gene matches. The CDR3 nucleotides read TGTGCCAGCAGCTTCGACAGGGGTGGCAATCAGCCCCAGCATTTT. It translates to CASSFDRGGNQPQHF.

This clonotype came up many times. The gene calls are TRBV18 and TRBJ1-2, with 9 bases aligning to TRBD1. V dropped 6 bases and J dropped 6; count of bases not matched to a gene: 8. Germline assignment: CDR1 KGHSH and CDR2 LQKENI. The CDR3 loop spans 14 amino acids. The CDR3 protein is CASSLGQGFNGYTF. CDR3 sequence (DNA): TGTGCCAGCTCCCTGGGACAGGGATTTAATGGCTACACCTTC. Complete variable domain (other parts from reference TRBV18 and TRBJ1-2): NAGVMQNPRHLVRRRGQEARLRCSPMKGHSHVYWYRQLPEEGLKFMVYLQKENIIDESGMPKERFSAEFPKEGPSILRIQQVVRGDSAAYFCASSLGQGFNGYTFGSGTRLTVV.

This clonotype appeared many times. This sequence joins TRBV5-1 and TRBJ2-1, with D unresolved. Trimming took off 0 bases at V and 10 bases at J, with 14 bases between the two ends. This CDR3 is 14 amino acids long. Germline CDR1 reads SGHRS; CDR2 reads YFSETQ. CDR3 sequence (DNA): TGCGCCAGCAGCTTGGAGGCCGGGTTGGGCGAGCAGTTCTTC. Amino acids: CASSLEAGLGEQFF.

This clonotype has a count of ten or more. CDR3 nucleotide sequence: TGTGCCACCAGTGATTTGCAATTGGGTGGCGAGCAGTTCTTC. Translation: CATSDLQLGGEQFF. The rearrangement links TRBV24-1 to TRBJ2-1; D gene uncertain. Germline CDR1 and CDR2: KGHDR and SFDVKD. The CDR3 has 14 residues. The germline V and J ends were trimmed by 0 bases and 10 bases, with 12 bases remaining between them.

The chain has TRBV7-2 and TRBJ1-5; no clear D gene. V lost 5 bases and J 5 bases, leaving 10 bases between the germline ends. The CDR3 has 13 residues. Germline V gene data show CDR1 as SGHTA and CDR2 as FQGNSA. DNA of the CDR3: TGTGCCAGCAGCATCGGATGGGATCAGCCCCAGCATTTT. Encoded protein: CASSIGWDQPQHF.

This clonotype has at least ten counts. The chain couples TRBV5-4 to TRBJ1-4, with no clear D. Germline CDR1 reads SGHNT; CDR2 reads YYREEE (reference sequence). The CDR3 consists of 14 residues. The V end lost 1 base, the J end lost 0 bases, and 4 bases lay between the germline ends. The chain's CDR3 is CASSLRTTNEKLFF. The CDR3 DNA reads as TGTGCCAGCAGCTTGAGGACAACTAATGAAAAACTGTTTTTT.

The rearrangement uses TRBV2 and TRBJ2-2; D is perhaps TRBD2 (6 bases). The CDR3 contains 14 residues. The V gene lost 7 bases and the J gene lost 1 base, with 10 bases spanning the gap. Germline lookup yields CDR1 SNHLY and CDR2 FYNNEI. CDR3 amino acids: CASITGRNTGELFF. CDR3 DNA: TGTGCCAGCATTACCGGGAGGAACACCGGGGAGCTGTTTTTT.

Only a few counts were recorded for this clonotype. The genes are TRBV9 and TRBJ1-1; D call uncertain. V was pared by 1 base and J by 1 base, with 8 bases between. From germline, CDR1 is SGDLS and CDR2 YYNGEE. The CDR3 loop spans 14 amino acids. CDR3 coding DNA: TGTGCCAGCAGCGTACAGCTATCGAACACTGAAGCTTTCTTT. It codes for CASSVQLSNTEAFF.

This clonotype was recorded many times. The rearrangement uses TRBV12-3 or TRBV12-4 and TRBJ1-2; D is unresolved. V was clipped by 6 bases and J by 6 bases, with 11 bases between them. This CDR3 has 12 amino acids. The DNA for the CDR3 is TGTGCCAGCAGAGAAGGGAGCCATGGCTACACCTTC. Its protein is CASREGSHGYTF.

This clonotype was picked up many times. V gene TRBV11-2 combines with J gene TRBJ1-5; D call uncertain. Germline loops: CDR1 SGHAT, CDR2 FQNNGV. The germline V and J ends were trimmed by 0 bases and 3 bases, with 6 bases remaining between them. The CDR3 is 14 residues long. In DNA, the CDR3 is TGTGCCAGCAGCTTAGATCCCAACAATCAGCCCCAGCATTTT. Translated: CASSLDPNNQPQHF. Together with reference TRBV11-2 and TRBJ1-5, the CDR3 gives the full variable domain: EAGVAQSPRYKIIEKRQSVAFWCNPISGHATLYWYQQILGQGPKLLIQFQNNGVVDDSQLPKDRFSAERLKGVDSTLKIQPAKLEDSAVYLCASSLDPNNQPQHFGDGTRLSIL.

The table lists this clonotype with many counts. The gene calls are TRBV11-2 and TRBJ2-7; the D gene is possibly TRBD1 (5 bases). Deletions cut 5 bases from V and 6 bases from J, with 11 bases between. The CDR3 is 12 amino acids. Germline-derived CDR1 and CDR2 are SGHAT and FQNNGV. The CDR3 protein is CASSPGASEQYF. The CDR3 coding sequence is TGTGCCAGCAGCCCTGGGGCTAGCGAGCAGTACTTC.